Listed below are T cell receptor beta chains from one sample, sequenced in a study of blood T cell repertoires in COVID-19. The repertoire was sequenced with immunoSEQ multiplex PCR; TCRdb's copy has only in-frame clones and lacks some. The profile shows approximately 190,000 clones, roughly four fifths of them singletons. Input material: peripheral blood. The receptors derive from a woman in her 40s with acute or convalescent COVID-19. CDR3s leave out the opening cysteine and the closing phenylalanine or tryptophan. Fields, in order: V gene, J gene, CDR3 protein.

>TRBV14|TRBJ1-1
ASSRLPGDTEAF
>TRBV3-1/TRBV3-2|TRBJ1-1
ASSQDIANTEAF
>TRBV2|TRBJ2-6
ASSNRERANVLT
>TRBV3-1/TRBV3-2|TRBJ2-7
ASSQAGEQY
>TRBV15|TRBJ2-7
ATSRGPGQGSEQY
>TRBV5-1|TRBJ1-6
ASSLAQGAESPLH
>TRBV28|TRBJ2-7
ASSDAGTQDEQY
>TRBV28|TRBJ2-4
ASTPGGLADSKNIQY
>TRBV3-1/TRBV3-2|TRBJ1-5
ASSQGRNNQPQH
>TRBV5-5|TRBJ1-5
ASSLIRGGNQPQH
>TRBV5-1|TRBJ1-1
ASSLSSSNTEAF